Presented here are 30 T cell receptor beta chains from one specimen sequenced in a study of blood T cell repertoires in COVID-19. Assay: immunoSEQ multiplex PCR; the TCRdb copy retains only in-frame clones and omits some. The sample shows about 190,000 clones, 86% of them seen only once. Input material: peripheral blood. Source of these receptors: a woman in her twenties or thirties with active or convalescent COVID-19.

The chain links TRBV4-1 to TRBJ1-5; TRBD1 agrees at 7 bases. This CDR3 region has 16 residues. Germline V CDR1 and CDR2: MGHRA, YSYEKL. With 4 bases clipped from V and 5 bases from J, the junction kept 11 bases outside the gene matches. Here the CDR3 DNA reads TGCGCCAGCAGCCCAAGCTTGGACAGGAGGCATCAGCCCCAGCATTTT. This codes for CASSPSLDRRHQPQHF.

CDR3 sequence: CASSRDGVSPLHF. In DNA form, the CDR3 reads TGTGCCAGCAGTCGGGATGGGGTTTCACCCCTCCACTTT. The chain couples TRBV28 to TRBJ1-6; D ambiguous. Trimming removed 5 bases from V and 9 bases from J, with 11 bases in between. CDR1 MDHEN and CDR2 SYDVKM come from the germline V gene. The CDR3 has 13 amino acids.

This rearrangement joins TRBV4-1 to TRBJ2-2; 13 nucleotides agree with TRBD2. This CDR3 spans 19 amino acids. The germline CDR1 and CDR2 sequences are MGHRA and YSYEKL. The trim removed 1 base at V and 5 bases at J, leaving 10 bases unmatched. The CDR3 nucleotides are TGCGCCAGCAGCCAAGGCGGGGGGACTAGCGGGATTATGACCGGGGAGCTGTTTTTT. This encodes CASSQGGGTSGIMTGELFF.

CDR3: CAMADRVSGNQPQHF. The CDR3 nucleotides read TGCGCCATGGCGGACAGGGTAAGTGGCAATCAGCCCCAGCATTTT. This chain connects TRBV23-1 to TRBJ1-5, with 8 bases identical to TRBD1. TRBV23-1 is assigned to the ORF class and has an uncertain function. With V trimmed by 10 bases and J by 2 bases, 10 bases remained unmatched. This CDR3 has 15 amino acids.

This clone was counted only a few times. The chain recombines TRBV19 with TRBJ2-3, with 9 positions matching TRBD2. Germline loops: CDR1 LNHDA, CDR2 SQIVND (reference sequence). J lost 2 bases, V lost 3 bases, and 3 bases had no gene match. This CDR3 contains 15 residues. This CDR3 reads CASSIPSGVTDTQYF. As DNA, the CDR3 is TGTGCCAGTAGTATCCCTAGCGGGGTCACAGATACGCAGTATTTT.

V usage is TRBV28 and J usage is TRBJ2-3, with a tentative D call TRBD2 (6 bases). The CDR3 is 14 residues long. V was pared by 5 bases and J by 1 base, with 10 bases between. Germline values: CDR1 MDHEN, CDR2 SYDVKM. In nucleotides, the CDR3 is TGTGCCAGCAGTCGAGCTAGCGGCACAGATACGCAGTATTTT. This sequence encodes CASSRASGTDTQYF.

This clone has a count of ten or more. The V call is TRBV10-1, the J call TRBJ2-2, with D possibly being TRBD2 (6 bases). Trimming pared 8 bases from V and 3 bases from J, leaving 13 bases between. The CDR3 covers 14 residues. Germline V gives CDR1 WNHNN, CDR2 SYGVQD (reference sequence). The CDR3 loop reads CASRDSRHTGELFF. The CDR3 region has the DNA TGCGCCAGCCGGGACTCCCGTCACACCGGGGAGCTGTTTTTT.

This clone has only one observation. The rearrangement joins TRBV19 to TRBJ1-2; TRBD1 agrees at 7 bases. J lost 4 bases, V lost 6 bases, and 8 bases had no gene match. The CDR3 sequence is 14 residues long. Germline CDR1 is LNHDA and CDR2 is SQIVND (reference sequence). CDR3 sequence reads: CASRETRGPYGYTF. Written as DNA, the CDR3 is TGTGCCAGTAGGGAGACAAGGGGGCCCTATGGCTACACCTTC. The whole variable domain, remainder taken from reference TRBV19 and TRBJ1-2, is DGGITQSPKYLFRKEGQNVTLSCEQNLNHDAMYWYRQDPGQGLRLIYYSQIVNDFQKGDIAEGYSVSREKKESFPLTVTSAQKNPTAFYLCASRETRGPYGYTFGSGTRLTVV.

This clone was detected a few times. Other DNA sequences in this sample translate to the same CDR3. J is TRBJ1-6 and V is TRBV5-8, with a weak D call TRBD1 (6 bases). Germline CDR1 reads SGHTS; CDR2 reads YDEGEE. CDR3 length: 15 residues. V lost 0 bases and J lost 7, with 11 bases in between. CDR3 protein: CASSLGQGQNSPLHF. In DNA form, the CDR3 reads TGTGCCAGCAGCTTGGGCCAGGGGCAAAATTCACCCCTCCACTTT.

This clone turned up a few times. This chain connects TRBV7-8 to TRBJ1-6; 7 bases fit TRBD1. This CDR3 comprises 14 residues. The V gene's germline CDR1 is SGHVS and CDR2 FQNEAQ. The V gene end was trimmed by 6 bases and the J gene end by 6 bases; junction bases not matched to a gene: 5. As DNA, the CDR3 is TGTGCCAGCAGGACACAGGGGTCTAATTCACCCCTCCACTTT. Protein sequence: CASRTQGSNSPLHF.

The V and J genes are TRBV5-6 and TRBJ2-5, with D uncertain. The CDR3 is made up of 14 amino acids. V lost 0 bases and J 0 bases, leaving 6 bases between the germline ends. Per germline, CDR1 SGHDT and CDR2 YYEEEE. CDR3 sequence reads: CASSLGEYQETQYF. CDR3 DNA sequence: TGTGCCAGCAGCTTGGGAGAGTACCAAGAGACCCAGTACTTC. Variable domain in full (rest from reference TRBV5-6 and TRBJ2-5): DAGVTQSPTHLIKTRGQQVTLRCSPKSGHDTVSWYQQALGQGPQFIFQYYEEEERQRGNFPDRFSGHQFPNYSSELNVNALLLGDSALYLCASSLGEYQETQYFGPGTRLLVL.

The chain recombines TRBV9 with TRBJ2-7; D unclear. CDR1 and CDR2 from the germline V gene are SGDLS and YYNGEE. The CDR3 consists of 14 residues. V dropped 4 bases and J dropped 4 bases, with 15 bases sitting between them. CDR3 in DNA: TGTGCCAGCAGCCCTTCCCTGAGAGTTTACGAGCAGTACTTC. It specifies CASSPSLRVYEQYF.

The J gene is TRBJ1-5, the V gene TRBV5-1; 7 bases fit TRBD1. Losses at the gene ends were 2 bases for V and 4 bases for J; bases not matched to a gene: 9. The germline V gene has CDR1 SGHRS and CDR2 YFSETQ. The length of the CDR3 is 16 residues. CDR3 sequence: CASSLAMDRRNQPQHF. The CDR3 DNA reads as TGCGCCAGCAGCTTAGCGATGGACAGGCGAAATCAGCCCCAGCATTTT.

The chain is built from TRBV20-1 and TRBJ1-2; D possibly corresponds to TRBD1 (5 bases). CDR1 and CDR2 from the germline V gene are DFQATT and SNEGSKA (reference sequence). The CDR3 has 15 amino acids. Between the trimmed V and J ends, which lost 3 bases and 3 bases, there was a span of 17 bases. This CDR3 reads CSASHRSMGHYGYTF. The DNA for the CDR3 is TGCAGTGCTAGTCATCGAAGCATGGGGCACTATGGCTACACCTTC.

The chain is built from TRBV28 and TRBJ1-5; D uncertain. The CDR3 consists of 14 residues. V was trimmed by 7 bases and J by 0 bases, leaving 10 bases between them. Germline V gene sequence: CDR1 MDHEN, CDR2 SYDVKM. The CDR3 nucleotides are TGTGCCAGCAACCCTACTCATAGCAATCAGCCCCAGCATTTT. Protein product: CASNPTHSNQPQHF.

The CDR3 is CASSARPGLQYF. The CDR3 bases are TGTGCCAGTAGTGCCCGTCCGGGACTTCAGTATTTT. The chain couples TRBV19 to TRBJ2-3, with D maybe TRBD2 (6 bases). The CDR3 loop spans 12 amino acids. Germline V lookup: CDR1 LNHDA, CDR2 SQIVND (reference sequence). The V end was cut by 5 bases, the J end by 12 bases, with 15 bases between.

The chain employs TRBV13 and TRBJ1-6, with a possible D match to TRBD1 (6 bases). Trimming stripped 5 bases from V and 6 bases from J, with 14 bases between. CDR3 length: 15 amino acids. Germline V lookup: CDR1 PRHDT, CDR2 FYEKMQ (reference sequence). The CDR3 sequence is CASSKLGQSNSPLHF. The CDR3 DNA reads TGTGCCAGCAGCAAACTAGGACAGTCTAATTCACCCCTCCACTTT.

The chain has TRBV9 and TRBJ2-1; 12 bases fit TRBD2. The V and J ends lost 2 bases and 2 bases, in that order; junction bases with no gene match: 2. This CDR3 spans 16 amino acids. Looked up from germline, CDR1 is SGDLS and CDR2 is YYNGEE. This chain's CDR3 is CASSVTSGSTYNEQFF. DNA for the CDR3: TGTGCCAGCAGCGTGACTAGCGGGAGTACCTACAATGAGCAGTTCTTC.

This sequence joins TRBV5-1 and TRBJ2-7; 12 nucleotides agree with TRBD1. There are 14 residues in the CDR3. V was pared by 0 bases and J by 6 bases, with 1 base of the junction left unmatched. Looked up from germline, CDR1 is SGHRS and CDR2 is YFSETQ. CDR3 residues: CASSLGDRGREQYF. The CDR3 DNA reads TGCGCCAGCAGCTTGGGGGACAGGGGGCGCGAGCAGTACTTC.

The CDR3, as DNA: TGCGCCAGCACTCTAGACTCTAACACCGGGGAGCTGTTTTTT. Translated: CASTLDSNTGELFF. The rearrangement joins TRBV5-1 to TRBJ2-2; no clear D gene. CDR3 length equals 14 residues. Germline CDR1 is SGHRS and CDR2 is YFSETQ. V was pared by 6 bases and J by 2 bases, with 11 bases between.

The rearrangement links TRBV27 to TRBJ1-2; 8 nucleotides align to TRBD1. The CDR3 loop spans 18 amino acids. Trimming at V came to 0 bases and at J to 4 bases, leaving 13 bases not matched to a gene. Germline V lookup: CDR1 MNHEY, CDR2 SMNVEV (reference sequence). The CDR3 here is CASSLSRGRGQRGYGYTF. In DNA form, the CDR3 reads TGTGCCAGCAGTTTATCCAGGGGCAGGGGGCAGCGGGGCTATGGCTACACCTTC.

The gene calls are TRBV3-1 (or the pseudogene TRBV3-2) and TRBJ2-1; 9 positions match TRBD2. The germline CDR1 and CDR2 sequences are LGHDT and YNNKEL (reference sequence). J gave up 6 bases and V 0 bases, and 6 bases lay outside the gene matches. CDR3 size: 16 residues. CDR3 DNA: TGTGCCAGCAGCCAAGACTTAGCGGGAGCCACCAATGAGCAGTTCTTC. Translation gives CASSQDLAGATNEQFF.

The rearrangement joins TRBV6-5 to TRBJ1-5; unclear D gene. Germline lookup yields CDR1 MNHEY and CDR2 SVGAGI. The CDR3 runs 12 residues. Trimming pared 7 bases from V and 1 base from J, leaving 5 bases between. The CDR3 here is CASTGSNQPQHF. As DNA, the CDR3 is TGTGCCAGCACAGGCAGCAATCAGCCCCAGCATTTT.

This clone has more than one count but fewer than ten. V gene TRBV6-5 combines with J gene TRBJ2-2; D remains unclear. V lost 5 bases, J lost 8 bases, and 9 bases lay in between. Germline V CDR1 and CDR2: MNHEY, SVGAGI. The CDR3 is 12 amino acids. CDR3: CASSTYGGELFF. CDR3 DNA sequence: TGTGCCAGCAGTACATACGGGGGGGAGCTGTTTTTT.

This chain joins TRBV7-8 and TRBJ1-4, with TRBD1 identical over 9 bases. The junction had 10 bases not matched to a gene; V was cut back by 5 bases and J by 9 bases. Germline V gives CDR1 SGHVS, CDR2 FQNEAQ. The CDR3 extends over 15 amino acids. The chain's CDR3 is CASSTTRDRDKKLFF. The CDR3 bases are TGTGCCAGCAGCACTACTCGGGACAGGGACAAAAAACTGTTTTTT.

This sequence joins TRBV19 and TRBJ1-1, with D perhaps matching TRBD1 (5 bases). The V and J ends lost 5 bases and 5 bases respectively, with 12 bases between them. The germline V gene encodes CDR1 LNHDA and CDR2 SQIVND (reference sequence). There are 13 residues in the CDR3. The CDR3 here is CASSQDRRTEAFF. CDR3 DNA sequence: TGTGCCAGTAGTCAAGACAGAAGGACTGAAGCTTTCTTT.

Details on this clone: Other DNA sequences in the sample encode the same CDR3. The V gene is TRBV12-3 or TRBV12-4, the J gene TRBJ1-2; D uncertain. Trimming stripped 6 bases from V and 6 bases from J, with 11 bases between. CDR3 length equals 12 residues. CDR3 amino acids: CASSLTGDGYTF. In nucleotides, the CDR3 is TGTGCCAGCAGCCTAACCGGGGATGGCTACACCTTC.

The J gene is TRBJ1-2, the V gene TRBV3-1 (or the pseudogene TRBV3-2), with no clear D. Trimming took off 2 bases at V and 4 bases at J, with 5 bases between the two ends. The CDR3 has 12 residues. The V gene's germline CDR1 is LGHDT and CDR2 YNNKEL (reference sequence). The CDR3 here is CASSQPSYGYTF. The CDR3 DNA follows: TGTGCCAGCAGCCAACCGAGCTATGGCTACACCTTC.

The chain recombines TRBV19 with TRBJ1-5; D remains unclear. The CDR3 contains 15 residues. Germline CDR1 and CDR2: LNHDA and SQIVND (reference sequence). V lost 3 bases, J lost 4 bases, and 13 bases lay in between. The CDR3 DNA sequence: TGTGCCAGTAGTATCAGGATTGGAGGGAATCAGCCCCAGCATTTT. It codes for CASSIRIGGNQPQHF.

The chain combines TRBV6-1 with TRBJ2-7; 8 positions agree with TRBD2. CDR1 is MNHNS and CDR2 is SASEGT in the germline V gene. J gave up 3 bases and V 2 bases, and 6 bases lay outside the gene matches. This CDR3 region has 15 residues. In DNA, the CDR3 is TGTGCCAGCAGTGAAACCTTAGCGGGGCTCTACGAGCAGTACTTC. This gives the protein CASSETLAGLYEQYF.